This record covers a single T cell receptor beta chain. What it binds is not known. TCRdb reanalyzed the 5' RACE reads, giving one entry per CDR3 protein sequence and no DNA. The sample holds about 260,000 distinct CDR3 sequences. The data are from a study of T cells expressing NK-cell markers. Study background: Eight donors were sequenced, of whom seven were HCMV-seropositive, while the remaining one was HCMV-seronegative.

Findings and limits, study-wide: Among CD8+ T cells from about six donors, dominant NKG2C+ clonotypes accounted for about 1.0-7.0%. Whether expanded NKG2C+ T cell clones recognized HCMV stayed uncertain.

The CDR3 is made up of 15 amino acids. The clonotype originates from a woman between 18 and 70 years old in good health. Sequenced sample: blood T cells: a sorted CD56 or NKG2C T cell subset, CD4+ or CD8+ T cells, or bulk PBMC T cells (not recorded which). The chain employs TRBV12-3 or TRBV12-4 and TRBJ1-1. The CDR3 sequence: CASSLIRQGITEAFF.